This T cell receptor (beta chain) was profiled in a study of naive and memory T cell subsets. There are 16 residues in the CDR3. V lost 5 bases and J 2 bases, leaving 16 bases between the germline ends. Germline-derived CDR1 and CDR2 are SGHTA and FQGNSA. For blood and skin samples, reverse transcription used TCR alpha and beta constant primers. TCRdb processed the 5' RACE reads anew with MiXCR; each CDR3 protein has one entry. The table lists about 22,000 distinct CDR3 sequences, about 4% of them singletons. This clonotype was observed at least ten times. Adult healthy volunteers gave 2.5 ml peripheral blood for whole-blood RNA. A UMI-containing oligonucleotide was joined by 3' ligation to the TCR cDNA template. Unsorted total RNA, roughly 1 to 1,100 ng, was DNase treated before reverse transcription.

V is TRBV7-2 and J is TRBJ1-5; the D gene is possibly TRBD1 (5 bases). The TCR originated in a male donor in good health. As DNA, the CDR3 is TGTGCCAGCAGCCGAACGTTGGGGGAGGGCAATCAGCCCCAGCATTTT. It translates to CASSRTLGEGNQPQHF.